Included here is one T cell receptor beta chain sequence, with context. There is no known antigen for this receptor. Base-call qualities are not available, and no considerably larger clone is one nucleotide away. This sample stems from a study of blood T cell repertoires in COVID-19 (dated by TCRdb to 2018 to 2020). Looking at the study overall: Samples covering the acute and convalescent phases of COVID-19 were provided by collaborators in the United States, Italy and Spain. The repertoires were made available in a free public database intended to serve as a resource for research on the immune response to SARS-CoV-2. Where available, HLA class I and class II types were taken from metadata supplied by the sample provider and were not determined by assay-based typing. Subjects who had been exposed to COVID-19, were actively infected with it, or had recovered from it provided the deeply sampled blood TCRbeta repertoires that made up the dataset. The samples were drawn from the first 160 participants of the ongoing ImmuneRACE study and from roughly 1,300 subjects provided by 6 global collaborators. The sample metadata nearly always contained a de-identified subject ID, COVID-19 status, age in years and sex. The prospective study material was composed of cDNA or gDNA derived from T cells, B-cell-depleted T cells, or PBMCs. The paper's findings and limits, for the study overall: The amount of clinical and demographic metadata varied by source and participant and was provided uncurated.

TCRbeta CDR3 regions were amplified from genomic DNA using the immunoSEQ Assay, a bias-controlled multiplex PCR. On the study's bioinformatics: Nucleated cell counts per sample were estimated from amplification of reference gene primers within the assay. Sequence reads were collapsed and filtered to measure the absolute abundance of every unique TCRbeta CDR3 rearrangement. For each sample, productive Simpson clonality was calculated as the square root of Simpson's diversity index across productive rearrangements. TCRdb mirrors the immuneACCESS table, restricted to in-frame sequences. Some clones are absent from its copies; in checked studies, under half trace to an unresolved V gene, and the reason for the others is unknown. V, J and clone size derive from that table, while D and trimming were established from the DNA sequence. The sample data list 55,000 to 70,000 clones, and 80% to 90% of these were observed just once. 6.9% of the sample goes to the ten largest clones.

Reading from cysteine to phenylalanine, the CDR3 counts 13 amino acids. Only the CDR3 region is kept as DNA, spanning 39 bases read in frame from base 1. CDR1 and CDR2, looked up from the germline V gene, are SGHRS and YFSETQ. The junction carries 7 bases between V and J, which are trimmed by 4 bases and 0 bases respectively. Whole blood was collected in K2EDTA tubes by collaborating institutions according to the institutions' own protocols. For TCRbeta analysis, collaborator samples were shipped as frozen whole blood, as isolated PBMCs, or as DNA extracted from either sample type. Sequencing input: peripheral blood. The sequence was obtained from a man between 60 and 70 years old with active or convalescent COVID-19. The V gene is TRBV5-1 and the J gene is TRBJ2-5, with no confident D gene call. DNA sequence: TGCGCCAGCAGCGAGGTGAACCAAGAGACCCAGTACTTC. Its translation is CASSEVNQETQYF.